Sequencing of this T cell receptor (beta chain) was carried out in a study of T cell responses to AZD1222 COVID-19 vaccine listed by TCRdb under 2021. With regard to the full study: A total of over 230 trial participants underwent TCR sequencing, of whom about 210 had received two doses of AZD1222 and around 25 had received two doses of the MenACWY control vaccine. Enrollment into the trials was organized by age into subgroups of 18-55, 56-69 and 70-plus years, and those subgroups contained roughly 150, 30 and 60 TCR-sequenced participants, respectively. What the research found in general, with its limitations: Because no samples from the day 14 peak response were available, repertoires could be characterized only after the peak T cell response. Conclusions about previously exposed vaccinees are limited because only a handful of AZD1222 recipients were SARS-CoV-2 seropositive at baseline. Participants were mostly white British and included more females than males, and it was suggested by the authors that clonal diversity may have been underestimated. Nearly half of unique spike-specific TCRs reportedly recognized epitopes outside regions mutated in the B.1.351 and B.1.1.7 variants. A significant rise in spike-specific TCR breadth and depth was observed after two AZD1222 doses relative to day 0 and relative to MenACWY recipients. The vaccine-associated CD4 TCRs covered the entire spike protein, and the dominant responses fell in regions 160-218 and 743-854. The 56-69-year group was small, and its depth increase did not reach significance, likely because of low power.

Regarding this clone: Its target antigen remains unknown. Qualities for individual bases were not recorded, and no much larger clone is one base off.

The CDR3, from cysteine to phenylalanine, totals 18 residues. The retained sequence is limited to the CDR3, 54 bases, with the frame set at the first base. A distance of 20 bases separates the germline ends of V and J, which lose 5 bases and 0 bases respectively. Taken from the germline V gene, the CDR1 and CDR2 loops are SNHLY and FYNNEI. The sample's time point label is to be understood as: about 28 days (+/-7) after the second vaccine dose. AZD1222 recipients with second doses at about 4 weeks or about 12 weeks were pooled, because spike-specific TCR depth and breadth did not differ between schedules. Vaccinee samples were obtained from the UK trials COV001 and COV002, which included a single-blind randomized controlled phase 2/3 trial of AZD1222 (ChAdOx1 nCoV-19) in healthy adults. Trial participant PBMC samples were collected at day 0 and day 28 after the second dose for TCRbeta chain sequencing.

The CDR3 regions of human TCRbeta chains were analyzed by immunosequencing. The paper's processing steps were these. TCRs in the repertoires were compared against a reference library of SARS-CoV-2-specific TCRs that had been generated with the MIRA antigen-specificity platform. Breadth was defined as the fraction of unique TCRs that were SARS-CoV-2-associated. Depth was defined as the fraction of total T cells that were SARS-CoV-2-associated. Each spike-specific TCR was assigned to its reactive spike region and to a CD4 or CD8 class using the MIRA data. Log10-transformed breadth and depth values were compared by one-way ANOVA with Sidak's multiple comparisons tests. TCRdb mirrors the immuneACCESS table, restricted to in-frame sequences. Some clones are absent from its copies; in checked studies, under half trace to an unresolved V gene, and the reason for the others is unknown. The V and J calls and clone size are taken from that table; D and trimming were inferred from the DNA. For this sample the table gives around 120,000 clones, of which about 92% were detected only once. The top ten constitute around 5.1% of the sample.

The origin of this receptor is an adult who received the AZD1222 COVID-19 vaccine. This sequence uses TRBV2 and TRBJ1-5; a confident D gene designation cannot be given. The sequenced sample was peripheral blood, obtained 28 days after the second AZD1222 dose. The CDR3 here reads CASSLERTLPYSNQPQHF. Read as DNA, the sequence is TGTGCCAGCAGTCTCGAGAGGACCCTCCCGTATAGCAATCAGCCCCAGCATTTT. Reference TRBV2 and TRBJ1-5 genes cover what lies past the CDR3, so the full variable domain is EPEVTQTPSHQVTQMGQEVILRCVPISNHLYFYWYRQILGQKVEFLVSFYNNEISEKSEIFDDQFSVERPDGSNFTLKIRSTKLEDSAMYFCASSLERTLPYSNQPQHFGDGTRLSIL.